Listed here are 27 T cell receptor beta chains from one sample, sequenced in a study of T cells in women clearing cervical HPV infection. The assay was immunoSEQ multiplex PCR, and TCRdb's table has in-frame clones only and misses some. This sample's clone table lists around 33,000 clones. Sequencing was carried out using blood buffy coat. These TCRs come from a woman between 18 and 70 years old with a cervical HPV16 infection that either progressed to CIN3+ or cleared (not recorded which).

As to this clone: Coverage ceases 3 residues before the CDR3 finishes, and the germline J gene fills in the end. The chain uses TRBV5-5 and TRBJ2-1, with D possibly matching TRBD2 (6 bases). CDR3 length equals 15 residues. The V and J ends lost 0 bases and 2 bases respectively, with 9 bases between them. Germline assignment: CDR1 SGHKS and CDR2 YYEKEE (reference sequence). The CDR3: CASSLVLATYNEQFF. CDR3 DNA, as far as it was read: TGTGCCAGCAGCTTGGTTCTAGCGACCTACAATGAG.

Regarding this clone: From the germline J gene comes the end of the CDR3, since the read stops 3 residues before it. The chain couples TRBV13 to TRBJ2-2, with TRBD1 identical over 9 bases. The CDR3 spans 14 residues. Germline V gene lookup returns CDR1 PRHDT and CDR2 FYEKMQ (reference sequence). V was pared by 6 bases and J by 6 bases, with 5 bases of the junction left unmatched. This CDR3 reads CASRDRGLAGELFF. CDR3 bases read: TGTGCCAGCAGAGACAGGGGGTTAGCCGGGGAG.

As regards this clone: The read terminates 3 residues before the CDR3 end, so the remaining end is supplied by the germline J gene. This chain uses TRBV20-1 with TRBJ2-1; the D gene is possibly TRBD1 (6 bases). The V gene lost 4 bases and the J gene lost 8 bases, with 15 bases spanning the gap. Per the germline V gene, CDR1 is DFQATT and CDR2 is SNEGSKA (reference sequence). This CDR3 region has 13 residues. The CDR3 bases that were read are TGCAGTGCTATTTATACAGGGACCCATGAG. It specifies CSAIYTGTHE. The complete CDR3 sequence is CSAIYTGTHEQFF.

About this clone itself: Read sequence stops 3 residues before the CDR3 end, and the germline J gene provides the missing end. The chain carries TRBV18 and TRBJ1-2; D remains ambiguous. The CDR3 is 14 residues long. CDR1 is KGHSH, CDR2 LQKENI, per germline. The chain's CDR3 is CASSPISESGGYTF. CDR3 DNA, as far as it was read: TGTGCCAGCTCACCGATTTCAGAGTCGGGGGGC.

As regards this clone: The read terminates 3 residues ahead of where the CDR3 ends, so the germline J gene completes it. V usage is TRBV19 and J usage is TRBJ2-7; D possibly corresponds to TRBD1 (6 bases). The CDR3 totals 13 residues. The germline V and J ends were trimmed by 5 bases and 5 bases, with 13 bases remaining between them. The germline gives CDR1 LNHDA, CDR2 SQIVND (reference sequence). The CDR3 loop reads CASSGLGGDEQYF. The CDR3 bases that were read are TGTGCCAGTAGTGGCCTTGGGGGCGACGAG. The full variable domain, its missing parts supplied by reference TRBV19 and TRBJ2-7, is DGGITQSPKYLFRKEGQNVTLSCEQNLNHDAMYWYRQDPGQGLRLIYYSQIVNDFQKGDIAEGYSVSREKKESFPLTVTSAQKNPTAFYLCASSGLGGDEQYFGPGTRLTVT.

On this clone itself: Read sequence stops 3 residues before the CDR3 end, and the germline J gene provides the missing end. V gene TRBV20-1 combines with J gene TRBJ2-7; D call uncertain. This CDR3 spans 14 amino acids. Germline V gives CDR1 DFQATT, CDR2 SNEGSKA (reference sequence). V was pared by 0 bases and J by 3 bases, with 12 bases between. The part of the CDR3 DNA that was read is TGCAGTGCTAGAGATCGTGACTTGAGCTACGAG. This translates into CSARDRDLSYE. The whole CDR3 sequence is CSARDRDLSYEQYF.

Turning to this clone: The CDR3 extends 3 residues past the end of the read, so its final part is completed from the germline J gene. The chain carries TRBV11-1 and TRBJ2-3, with 8 bases matching TRBD1. After removal of 5 bases from V and 0 bases from J, the junction contained 4 bases not matched to a gene. CDR3 length equals 15 residues. Germline CDR1 and CDR2: SGHAT and FQDESV (reference sequence). The CDR3 reads CASSADRVSTDTQYF. Partial CDR3 DNA: TGTGCCAGCAGCGCGGACAGGGTTAGCACAGATACG. The complete variable domain, with remaining parts taken from reference TRBV11-1 and TRBJ2-3, reads EAEVAQSPRYKITEKSQAVAFWCDPISGHATLYWYRQILGQGPELLVQFQDESVVDDSQLPKDRFSAERLKGVDSTLKIQPAELGDSAMYLCASSADRVSTDTQYFGPGTRLTVL.

Remarks on this clone: The read halts 3 residues ahead of the CDR3 end, with the missing end drawn from the germline J gene. The chain carries TRBV2 and TRBJ2-2; 9 bases agree with TRBD2. The CDR3 has 15 residues. Germline V gene data show CDR1 as SNHLY and CDR2 as FYNNEI. V lost 11 bases, J lost 1 base, and 8 bases stayed unmatched. Partial CDR3 DNA: TGTGCCGGGATTGCGGGGGGGCAGAACACCGGGGAG. This gives the protein CAGIAGGQNTGE. The CDR3, in full, reads CAGIAGGQNTGELFF.

CDR3 DNA (partial): TGTGCCAGCAGCCGCGGCAGATCTAGCACAGATACC. Amino acid sequence: CASSRGRSSTDT. The full-length CDR3 reads as CASSRGRSSTDTQYF. V usage is TRBV11-1 and J usage is TRBJ2-5, with a tentative D call TRBD2 (5 bases). The CDR3 end falls 3 residues outside the read, so it is completed with the germline J gene. CDR3 length: 15 amino acids. The V gene's germline CDR1 is SGHAT and CDR2 FQDESV (reference sequence).

Comment on this clone: The read terminates 3 residues before the CDR3 end, so the remaining end is supplied by the germline J gene. The V call is TRBV5-6, the J call TRBJ2-5; tentatively, D is TRBD1 (6 bases). Trimming shortened V by 3 bases and J by 1 base, and 10 bases separated the two germline ends. The CDR3 is 14 amino acids. CDR1 is SGHDT and CDR2 is YYEEEE in the germline V gene. The chain's CDR3 is CASSSATGQETQYF. The sequenced part of the CDR3 DNA is TGTGCCAGCAGCTCTGCGACAGGCCAAGAGACC.

Judged by frequency, this clone is medium-sized. From the germline J gene comes the end of the CDR3, since the read stops 3 residues before it. J is TRBJ1-3 and V is TRBV7-2, with D unresolved. The CDR3 consists of 15 residues. The germline V and J ends were trimmed by 5 bases and 1 base, with 12 bases remaining between them. Germline values: CDR1 SGHTA, CDR2 FQGNSA. CDR3 DNA (partial): TGTGCCAGCAGCGAAATGGGCAGGTCTGGAAACACC. Translating gives CASSEMGRSGNT. The complete CDR3 reads CASSEMGRSGNTIYF.

With regard to this clone: The read ends 3 residues early relative to the CDR3; the germline J gene fills the gap. The chain is built from TRBV18 and TRBJ1-1; possibly TRBD1 for D (5 bases). Germline V gene sequence: CDR1 KGHSH, CDR2 LQKENI. This CDR3 has 16 residues. Trimming removed 3 bases at V and 4 bases at J, with 18 bases between. CDR3 sequence reads: CASSPSRGEVATEAFF. The covered CDR3 bases are TGTGCCAGCTCACCTTCACGGGGGGAAGTGGCCACTGAA. Drawing the rest from reference TRBV18 and TRBJ1-1, the complete variable domain is NAGVMQNPRHLVRRRGQEARLRCSPMKGHSHVYWYRQLPEEGLKFMVYLQKENIIDESGMPKERFSAEFPKEGPSILRIQQVVRGDSAAYFCASSPSRGEVATEAFFGQGTRLTVV.

In regard to this clone: Coverage ceases 3 residues before the CDR3 finishes, and the germline J gene fills in the end. The chain joins TRBV19 to TRBJ1-5; 7 bases agree with TRBD1. Germline V gene data show CDR1 as LNHDA and CDR2 as SQIVND (reference sequence). Germline trimming cut 5 bases from V and 1 base from J; bases unmatched to any gene: 2. The CDR3 sequence is 14 residues long. CDR3: CASSVTGSNQPQHF. CDR3 DNA, as far as it was read: TGTGCCAGTAGTGTGACAGGGAGCAATCAGCCC. The whole variable domain, remainder taken from reference TRBV19 and TRBJ1-5, is DGGITQSPKYLFRKEGQNVTLSCEQNLNHDAMYWYRQDPGQGLRLIYYSQIVNDFQKGDIAEGYSVSREKKESFPLTVTSAQKNPTAFYLCASSVTGSNQPQHFGDGTRLSIL.

Worth noting for this clone: The CDR3 is cut off 3 residues early in the read; its end comes from the germline J gene. The chain links TRBV19 to TRBJ2-5, with TRBD2 identical over 9 bases. The V gene's germline CDR1 is LNHDA and CDR2 SQIVND (reference sequence). The V segment lost 3 bases and the J segment 2 bases; nucleotides outside the gene matches: 1. The CDR3 consists of 14 residues. The DNA read from the CDR3 is TGTGCCAGTAGTATGGGACTAGCACAAGAGACC. This translates into CASSMGLAQET. The CDR3, in full, reads CASSMGLAQETQYF. Drawing the rest from reference TRBV19 and TRBJ2-5, the complete variable domain is DGGITQSPKYLFRKEGQNVTLSCEQNLNHDAMYWYRQDPGQGLRLIYYSQIVNDFQKGDIAEGYSVSREKKESFPLTVTSAQKNPTAFYLCASSMGLAQETQYFGPGTRLLVL.

About this clone itself: Read data end 3 residues before the CDR3 end; the end is taken from the germline J gene. Other nucleotide sequences in the sample specify the same CDR3. V and J are TRBV20-1 and TRBJ2-3, with a tentative D call TRBD2 (7 bases). CDR1 is DFQATT, CDR2 SNEGSKA, per germline (reference sequence). The CDR3 length is 14 residues. This chain's CDR3 is CSAGRGRKEDTQYF. The part of the CDR3 DNA that was read is TGCAGTGCTGGGCGGGGGCGAAAGGAAGACACG.

About this clone itself: The read ends 3 residues shy of where the CDR3 ends; the end is completed using the germline J gene. The V gene is TRBV30, the J gene TRBJ1-5, with a tentative D call TRBD1 (6 bases). Trimming shortened V by 0 bases and J by 2 bases, and 11 bases separated the two germline ends. Germline CDR1 reads GTSNPN; CDR2 reads SVGIG (reference sequence). The CDR3 totals 15 residues. The CDR3 is CAWSVGGAGNQPQHF. The CDR3 DNA, read in part, is TGTGCCTGGAGTGTGGGGGGGGCAGGCAATCAGCCC.

Details on this clone: The read ends 3 residues early relative to the CDR3; the germline J gene fills the gap. This sequence joins TRBV19 and TRBJ2-7; 8 nucleotides match TRBD1. Germline V gene sequence: CDR1 LNHDA, CDR2 SQIVND (reference sequence). Trimming took 4 bases from V and 2 from J; bases not matched to a gene: 4. The CDR3 contains 14 residues. The CDR3 loop is CASSTGTGPYEQYF. Partial CDR3 DNA: TGTGCCAGTAGTACCGGGACAGGTCCCTACGAG. Supplemented by reference TRBV19 and TRBJ2-7, the full variable domain reads DGGITQSPKYLFRKEGQNVTLSCEQNLNHDAMYWYRQDPGQGLRLIYYSQIVNDFQKGDIAEGYSVSREKKESFPLTVTSAQKNPTAFYLCASSTGTGPYEQYFGPGTRLTVT.

The sequenced CDR3 bases are TGCAGTGCTAGAGATGTACTAGCGGGAGCTCGCAATGAC. This gives the protein CSARDVLAGARND. The whole CDR3 sequence is CSARDVLAGARNDYTF. This sequence joins TRBV20-1 and TRBJ1-2; D call uncertain. Read data end 3 residues before the CDR3 end; the end is taken from the germline J gene. The germline gives CDR1 DFQATT, CDR2 SNEGSKA (reference sequence). This CDR3 spans 16 amino acids.

The CDR3 protein is CATWTTAPTEAFF. The CDR3 DNA, read in part, is TGTGCCACTTGGACGACAGCTCCCACTGAA. The gene calls are TRBV19 and TRBJ1-1, with D possibly matching TRBD1 (5 bases). The read finishes 3 residues shy of the CDR3 end, and the germline J gene is used to complete it. Germline lookup yields CDR1 LNHDA and CDR2 SQIVND (reference sequence). With 10 bases removed from V and 4 bases from J, the gap between germline ends came to 16 bases. The CDR3 totals 13 residues.

To note about this clone: Coverage ceases 3 residues before the CDR3 finishes, and the germline J gene fills in the end. The J gene is TRBJ2-7, the V gene TRBV5-1; 8 bases agree with TRBD2. Germline values: CDR1 SGHRS, CDR2 YFSETQ. Trimming at V came to 2 bases and at J to 3 bases, leaving 7 bases not matched to a gene. There are 15 residues in the CDR3. The sequenced CDR3 bases are TGCGCCAGCAGCTTCCCGGCGGGAGGATACTACGAG. This codes for CASSFPAGGYYE. The whole CDR3 region reads CASSFPAGGYYEQYF.

As for this clone: The read halts 3 residues ahead of the CDR3 end, with the missing end drawn from the germline J gene. The chain uses TRBV10-1 and TRBJ2-3; 13 nucleotides line up with TRBD2. This CDR3 spans 16 amino acids. The germline V gene encodes CDR1 WNHNN and CDR2 SYGVQD (reference sequence). V trimming: 6 bases; J trimming: 0 bases; junction bases outside the gene matches: 3. The sequenced part of the CDR3 DNA is TGCGCCAGCAGCCAGGGACTAGCGGGGAGCACAGATACG. Amino acid sequence: CASSQGLAGSTDT. From start to end, the CDR3 is CASSQGLAGSTDTQYF.

In the case of this clone: The read ends 3 residues shy of where the CDR3 ends; the end is completed using the germline J gene. The chain has TRBV20-1 and TRBJ2-3; 8 bases are a match to TRBD1. The CDR3 has 17 residues. Looked up from germline, CDR1 is DFQATT and CDR2 is SNEGSKA (reference sequence). The J segment lost 4 bases and the V segment lost 3 bases, leaving 15 bases of the junction unmatched. The CDR3 reads CSASFPSGGPGSDTQYF. The covered CDR3 bases are TGCAGTGCTAGCTTCCCTTCAGGGGGCCCTGGGTCAGATACG.

Concerning this clone: The CDR3 end is not reached by the read, which stops 3 residues before it; the germline J gene fills it in. V usage is TRBV5-5 and J usage is TRBJ1-4; no firm D call. The CDR3 runs to 15 residues. CDR1 is SGHKS and CDR2 is YYEKEE in the germline V gene (reference sequence). The germline V and J ends were trimmed by 2 bases and 5 bases, with 13 bases remaining between them. Partial CDR3 DNA: TGTGCCAGCAGCTTCTTAACGGTTAAAAATGAAAAA. This sequence encodes CASSFLTVKNEK. The full-length CDR3 reads as CASSFLTVKNEKLFF.

Details on this clone: The CDR3 end falls 3 residues outside the read, so it is completed with the germline J gene. This chain links TRBV7-2 with TRBJ1-5; D is uncertain. The CDR3 extends over 13 amino acids. Germline V gene lookup returns CDR1 SGHTA and CDR2 FQGNSA. Trimming left V 3 bases short and J 4 bases short, with 7 bases between. This CDR3 is CASSFLGNQPQHF. The sequenced CDR3 bases are TGTGCCAGCAGCTTTCTAGGTAATCAGCCC.

Note on this clone: The read stops 3 residues short of the end of the CDR3; the missing end is completed from the germline J gene. The chain employs TRBV27 and TRBJ2-5, with D perhaps TRBD1 or TRBD2 (6 bases each). The CDR3 sequence is 14 residues long. The germline V gene encodes CDR1 MNHEY and CDR2 SMNVEV (reference sequence). Between the trimmed V and J ends, which lost 10 bases and 5 bases, there was a span of 20 bases. The sequenced part of the CDR3 DNA is TGTGCCATCGTGGAGGGATACAGGGTTGAGACC. This translates into CAIVEGYRVET. The CDR3 reads in full as CAIVEGYRVETQYF.

For this clone: The read stops 3 residues short of the end of the CDR3; the missing end is completed from the germline J gene. The chain is built from TRBV30 and TRBJ2-2; TRBD1 aligns across 8 bases. The CDR3 is made up of 14 amino acids. Per germline, CDR1 GTSNPN and CDR2 SVGIG (reference sequence). The CDR3 loop reads CAWRRTGRNSPLFF. The covered CDR3 bases are TGTGCCTGGAGGCGGACAGGGAGAAATTCACCG.

Of note for this clone: The read finishes 3 residues shy of the CDR3 end, and the germline J gene is used to complete it. V gene TRBV6-1 combines with J gene TRBJ1-4, with D perhaps matching TRBD1 (6 bases). V shed 4 bases and J shed 4 bases, with 13 bases lying between them. The CDR3 extends over 15 amino acids. Germline-derived CDR1 and CDR2 are MNHNS and SASEGT. Incomplete CDR3 DNA: TGTGCCAGCAGTGTGGAACAGGGTCTTAATGAAAAA. This sequence encodes CASSVEQGLNEK. The entire CDR3 reads CASSVEQGLNEKLFF.